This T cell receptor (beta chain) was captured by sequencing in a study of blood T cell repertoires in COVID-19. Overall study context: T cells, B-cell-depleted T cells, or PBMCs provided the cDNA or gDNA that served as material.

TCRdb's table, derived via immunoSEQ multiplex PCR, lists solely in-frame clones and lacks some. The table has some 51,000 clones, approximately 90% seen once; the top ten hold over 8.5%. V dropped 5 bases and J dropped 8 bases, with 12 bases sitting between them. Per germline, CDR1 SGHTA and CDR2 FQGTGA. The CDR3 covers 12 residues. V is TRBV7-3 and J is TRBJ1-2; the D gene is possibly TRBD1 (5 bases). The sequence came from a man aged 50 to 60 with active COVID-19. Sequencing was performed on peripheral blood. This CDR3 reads CASSDRTRGYTF. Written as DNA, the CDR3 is TGTGCCAGCAGCGACCGGACACGGGGCTACACCTTC.